The T cell receptor (beta chain) described here comes from a study of human T cells and chemical hapten exposure. Study background: 0.01% DPC was applied to the upper back in patch tests, which were read at 6 days.

This CDR3 contains 13 residues. Germline lookup yields CDR1 SGHRS and CDR2 YFSETQ. Trimming took off 6 bases at V and 4 bases at J, with 11 bases between the two ends. Stated time point: patch test 1, 2 weeks after DPC sensitization. Described treatment: therapeutic diphenylcyclopropenone sensitization with weekly scalp DPC. As handled by the study authors: Ranging from roughly 20,000 to 690,600, TCR counts per sample had a median value of approximately 97,000. MiXCR, run by TCRdb on the RACE reads, gives a single entry per CDR3 protein. V and J calls and clone size were set by TCRdb, not the authors. This sample has some 49,000 distinct CDR3 sequences; less than 10% occur once, and the top ten carry 4% to 5.5%.

The chain has TRBV5-1 and TRBJ1-3, with D unresolved. The sequencing used whole blood, collected in connection with sensitization to the hapten diphenylcyclopropenone (DPC). The sequence derives from a woman aged 50 to 65 with alopecia areata. Some clones in this sample may be carry-over from other donors' samples. CDR3 in DNA: TGCGCCAGCAAGGCCGGGTTGGGAAACACCATATATTTT. This sequence encodes CASKAGLGNTIYF.